This is a list of T cell receptor beta chains from one sample in a study of shared clonotypes between healthy human individuals. Sequencing used immunoSEQ multiplex PCR; TCRdb keeps in-frame clones, though not all of them. The table records around 990,000 clones, approximately 75% of them present only once. Sequenced sample: memory CD4+ T cells from PBMCs. The receptors stem from a man aged 18 to 29 in good health. Some clones in this sample may be carry-over from other donors' samples. Each CDR3 is given with its conserved first and last residue. Fields, in order: J gene, clone size, V gene, D gene, CDR3 DNA, CDR3 protein. A D gene is named only where the DNA matches it firmly. Not all rows give a size; the values are once, few, many and, for expanded clones, a class.

TRBJ2-7,-,TRBV6-1,TRBD2,TGTGCCAGCAGTGAAAGCGGGAGGGATCACTCCTACGAGCAGTACTTC,CASSESGRDHSYEQYF
TRBJ2-1,-,TRBV9,-,TGTGCCAGCAGCCCTGGGACTTCTCACAATGAGCAGTTCTTC,CASSPGTSHNEQFF
TRBJ2-2,-,TRBV4-2,-,TGTGCCAGCAGCCAAGACCGAGGACGGGGGCCTAACACCGGGGAGCTGTTTTTT,CASSQDRGRGPNTGELFF
TRBJ2-1,few,TRBV5-6,TRBD1,TGTGCCAGCAGCACAGTCATAGGGACAGGGGTGATAAAGCAGTTCTTC,CASSTVIGTGVIKQFF
TRBJ2-1,few,TRBV6-4,-,TGTGCCAGCAGTGCGAGAGCGGCGGGACGCAATGAGCAGTTCTTC,CASSARAAGRNEQFF
TRBJ1-2,few,TRBV9,-,TGTGCCAGCAGCGGAGGTGCCGGGCACAACTATAACTATGGCTACACCTTC,CASSGGAGHNYNYGYTF
TRBJ2-2,-,TRBV30,-,TGTGCCTGGAGTGGACTAGGACCCCACACCGGGGAGCTGTTTTTT,CAWSGLGPHTGELFF
TRBJ1-1,-,TRBV11-1,-,TGTGCCAGCAGCTTACAGTGGAACACTGAAGCTTTCTTT,CASSLQWNTEAFF
TRBJ1-4,-,TRBV27,-,TGTGCCAGCAGTAAATGGGGACAACTTGAAAAACTGTTTTTT,CASSKWGQLEKLFF
TRBJ1-5,few,TRBV29-1,TRBD1,TGCAGCGTGTCTATAGGGGGCAGGCAGCCCCAGCATTTT,CSVSIGGRQPQHF
TRBJ2-5,-,TRBV5-1,-,TGCGCCAGCAGCCCGGCCGTAGAAGAGACCCAGTACTTC,CASSPAVEETQYF
TRBJ2-1,-,TRBV4-3,-,TGCGCCAGCAGCCCCTTAACCGGGACGGGCTCCTACAATGAGCAGTTCTTC,CASSPLTGTGSYNEQFF
TRBJ2-1,-,TRBV7-2,TRBD2,TGTGCCAGCAGACCAAGCGGGAGCCGGAATGAGCAGTTCTTC,CASRPSGSRNEQFF
TRBJ1-1,-,TRBV5-1,-,TGCGCCAGCAGCCCCCCACCGGGCTGGGACACTGAAGCTTTCTTT,CASSPPPGWDTEAFF
TRBJ1-3,once,TRBV5-1,-,TGCGCCAGCAGCTTGGACGTCAGAGGAAACACCATATATTTT,CASSLDVRGNTIYF
TRBJ1-2,-,TRBV28,-,TGTGCCAGCAGTTTAGGGGGGGCGACGGCTCTGGACTATGGCTACACCTTC,CASSLGGATALDYGYTF
TRBJ1-3,-,TRBV2,TRBD1,TGTGCCAGCAGTGAAACAGGGGCAGGGCCTTACTCTGGAAACACCATATATTTT,CASSETGAGPYSGNTIYF
TRBJ2-7,-,TRBV6-6,-,TGTGCCAGCAGTAAAAAAGACAGCTACTACGAGCAGTACTTC,CASSKKDSYYEQYF
TRBJ2-1,once,TRBV5-1,-,TGCGCCAGCAGCTTGATTCCAGGGAAGGACAATGAGCAGTTCTTC,CASSLIPGKDNEQFF
TRBJ2-5,-,TRBV29-1,-,TGCAGCGTCGCACGGACAGTTGAAGAGACCCAGTACTTC,CSVARTVEETQYF
TRBJ2-2,-,TRBV4-2,TRBD2,TGTGCCAGCAGCCAAGTATCCACTAGCGGGTCCTCCGGGGAGCTGTTTTTT,CASSQVSTSGSSGELFF
TRBJ2-2,few,TRBV10-1,-,TGCGCCAGCAGAACTAACACCGGGGAGCTGTTTTTT,CASRTNTGELFF
TRBJ1-2,-,TRBV6-1,-,TGTGCCAGCAGTGAAGCCAGGCCCGCTGGCTACACCTTC,CASSEARPAGYTF
TRBJ2-6,-,TRBV10-3,TRBD2,TGTGCCATCAGTGCGGGGACTACCTCTGGGGCCAACGTCCTGACTTTC,CAISAGTTSGANVLTF
TRBJ2-2,-,TRBV4-1,-,TGCGCCAGCAGCCAAGTTTTCCCGGGAGTCACCGGGGAGCTGTTTTTT,CASSQVFPGVTGELFF
TRBJ1-1,few,TRBV18,TRBD1,TGTGCCAGCTCACCCACAGGGGGCACTGAAGCTTTCTTT,CASSPTGGTEAFF
TRBJ1-2,-,TRBV5-1,TRBD1,TGCGCCAGCAGCTTGATAGGGGGCGCTTCTGGCTACACCTTC,CASSLIGGASGYTF
TRBJ2-3,-,TRBV11-1,TRBD2,TGTGCCAGCAGCCCCCGGATTAGCGGGGGCACAGATACGCAGTATTTT,CASSPRISGGTDTQYF